This T cell receptor beta chain was found in a study of immune cell composition in non-small cell lung cancer. Study results and limitations: Squamous carcinomas (75%) more often had tumour-associated clones >0.5% than adenocarcinomas (33%). Smoking pack-years did not significantly correlate with tumour TCR-beta clonality. In adenocarcinoma, maximal tumour-associated clone frequency tracked TIL tumour reactivity.

There are 13 residues in the CDR3. Germline values: CDR1 MRHNA, CDR2 SNTAGT. This clone has just one count. As yet, its antigen is unknown. Relative to the germline gene, one junction end is altered; a read error may explain this. The data were produced by immunoSEQ multiplex PCR, yet TCRdb's version contains in-frame clones alone and is incomplete. The table has around 7,300 clones, roughly 81% seen once; the top ten hold over 9%. Normal lung was taken at the farthest possible site, at least 3 cm from tumour. Frozen unsorted single-cell suspensions supplied the genomic DNA. This TCR was recovered from a human donor with non-small cell lung cancer. V gene TRBV6-4 combines with J gene TRBJ1-5, with no clear D. The sequencing input was non-adjacent lung tissue. The CDR3 protein is CASSYSGSQPQHF. Written as DNA, the CDR3 is TGTGCCAGCAGTTACTCCGGGAGCCAGCCCCAGCATTTT.